The 21 T cell receptor beta chains below were found in one sample sequenced in a study of blood T cell repertoires in COVID-19. TCRdb's table, derived via immunoSEQ multiplex PCR, lists solely in-frame clones and lacks some. There are about 230,000 clones in the sample; 83% occur only once, and over 0.95% lies in the top ten. The sequencing input was peripheral blood. The receptor set was obtained from a woman aged 25 to 45 with COVID-19, enrolled during active disease.

This clone was observed a few times. The V gene is TRBV3-1 (or the pseudogene TRBV3-2), the J gene TRBJ2-1; 15 bases match TRBD2. Germline assignment: CDR1 LGHDT and CDR2 YNNKEL (reference sequence). J was trimmed by 9 bases and V by 2 bases; bases with no gene match: 14. This CDR3 has 19 residues. The CDR3 nucleotides are TGTGCCAGCAGCCAAATAGAATTACGGACTAGCGGGAGGGCGGGTGAGCAGTTCTTC. The encoded protein is CASSQIELRTSGRAGEQFF.

The V gene is TRBV7-2, the J gene TRBJ2-6; the D gene is possibly TRBD1 (5 bases). This CDR3 contains 14 residues. The germline gives CDR1 SGHTA, CDR2 FQGNSA. The V and J ends lost 6 bases and 0 bases respectively, with 6 bases between them. CDR3 sequence reads: CASSQGSGANVLTF. Here the CDR3 DNA reads TGTGCCAGCAGTCAGGGCTCTGGGGCCAACGTCCTGACTTTC.

V usage is TRBV6-5 and J usage is TRBJ2-3, with 11 bases fitting TRBD1. CDR1 MNHEY and CDR2 SVGAGI come from the germline V gene. The CDR3 sequence is 14 residues long. V shed 6 bases, J shed 4 bases, and the junction held 3 bases outside the gene matches. The CDR3 sequence: CASRRTGGADTQYF. Written as DNA, the CDR3 is TGTGCCAGCAGGAGGACAGGGGGCGCAGATACGCAGTATTTT.

The chain couples TRBV18 to TRBJ2-1; 15 nucleotides line up with TRBD2. The V gene end was trimmed by 1 base and the J gene end by 7 bases; junction bases not matched to a gene: 5. CDR1 and CDR2 (germline): KGHSH, LQKENI. The CDR3 loop spans 17 amino acids. In DNA form, the CDR3 reads TGTGCCAGCTCACCACGTGGGACTAGCGGGGGGCTGAATGAGCAGTTCTTC. It is translated as CASSPRGTSGGLNEQFF.

The chain has TRBV7-9 and TRBJ1-6; D uncertain. V lost 6 bases, J lost 7 bases, and 7 bases lay in between. CDR1 and CDR2 (germline): SEHNR, FQNEAQ (reference sequence). CDR3 length: 12 amino acids. The CDR3 DNA is TGTGCCAGCAGTTTTCCAAATTCACCCCTCCACTTT. Protein sequence: CASSFPNSPLHF.

The chain has TRBV6-2 or TRBV6-3 and TRBJ2-1; the D is unclear. Trimming pared 2 bases from V and 2 bases from J, leaving 10 bases between. Per germline, CDR1 MNHEY and CDR2 SVGEGT. The CDR3 runs 15 residues. CDR3: CASSYDPGTYNEQFF. The CDR3 coding sequence is TGTGCCAGCAGTTACGACCCGGGTACCTACAATGAGCAGTTCTTC.

The V call is TRBV5-1, the J call TRBJ1-6; D remains unclear. The CDR3 is 16 amino acids. Germline loops: CDR1 SGHRS, CDR2 YFSETQ. V dropped 1 base and J dropped 5 bases, with 13 bases sitting between them. The CDR3 region is CASSLTNRKDNSPLHF. CDR3 nucleotides: TGCGCCAGCAGCTTGACGAACAGAAAGGATAATTCACCCCTCCACTTT.

This chain connects TRBV14 to TRBJ2-7; 8 positions agree with TRBD1. V dropped 3 bases and J dropped 6; count of bases not matched to a gene: 7. There are 14 residues in the CDR3. Germline assignment: CDR1 SGHDN and CDR2 FVKESK. The CDR3 DNA reads as TGTGCCAGCAGCCATCGCCAGGACAGGGCCGAGCAGTACTTC. This codes for CASSHRQDRAEQYF.

In this sample, this clone turned up once. The CDR3 nucleotides are TGTGCCAGCAGCTTGTACGAAGCGTTCACAGATACGCAGTATTTT. This translates into CASSLYEAFTDTQYF. V and J are TRBV5-5 and TRBJ2-3; D unclear. Looked up from germline, CDR1 is SGHKS and CDR2 is YYEKEE (reference sequence). This CDR3 spans 15 amino acids. V lost 1 base and J lost 2, with 11 bases in between.

V is TRBV6-1 and J is TRBJ2-1, with TRBD2 matching 11 bases. The CDR3 covers 16 residues. The ends lost 3 bases at V and 7 bases at J; junction bases unmatched: 8. CDR1 is MNHNS and CDR2 is SASEGT in the germline V gene. CDR3 in DNA: TGTGCCAGCAGTGACCTCACTAGCGGGAGTCGGAATGAGCAGTTCTTC. Translation gives CASSDLTSGSRNEQFF.

This chain links TRBV7-9 with TRBJ1-1, with D perhaps TRBD1 (6 bases). The CDR3 is 13 amino acids. V dropped 5 bases and J dropped 8 bases, with 15 bases sitting between them. Germline CDR1 and CDR2: SEHNR and FQNEAQ (reference sequence). CDR3 region: CASSLTGRSEAFF. In DNA, the CDR3 is TGTGCCAGCAGCCTGACAGGCAGGTCCGAAGCTTTCTTT.

V usage is TRBV6-4 and J usage is TRBJ2-5; 7 bases align to TRBD2. CDR3 size: 17 residues. V gave up 2 bases and J gave up 1 base; unmatched junction bases: 10. Looked up from germline, CDR1 is MRHNA and CDR2 is SNTAGT. The CDR3 bases are TGTGCCAGCAGTGACACACGGGGGGTGGGGGTCCAAGAGACCCAGTACTTC. This encodes CASSDTRGVGVQETQYF.

The rearrangement links TRBV19 to TRBJ2-5; D gene ambiguous. The CDR3 sequence is 16 residues long. V was shortened by 0 bases and J by 4 bases, with 15 bases between the two germline ends. Germline V CDR1 and CDR2: LNHDA, SQIVND (reference sequence). CDR3 sequence: CASSIENGAPGETQYF. The CDR3 nucleotides are TGTGCCAGTAGTATAGAGAACGGTGCGCCAGGAGAGACCCAGTACTTC.

The chain is built from TRBV5-1 and TRBJ2-1; TRBD1 matches at 9 bases. This CDR3 region has 17 residues. CDR1 and CDR2 (germline): SGHRS, YFSETQ. The J segment lost 7 bases and the V segment lost 0 bases, leaving 11 bases of the junction unmatched. CDR3 loop: CASSLEQTGGGRNEQFF. Here the CDR3 DNA reads TGCGCCAGCAGCTTGGAGCAGACAGGGGGAGGACGAAATGAGCAGTTCTTC.

V and J are TRBV9 and TRBJ1-1; a possible D gene is TRBD1 (5 bases). This CDR3 comprises 11 residues. Trimming left V 4 bases short and J 8 bases short, with 9 bases between. Germline V gives CDR1 SGDLS, CDR2 YYNGEE. CDR3 amino acids: CASSPRTEAFF. As DNA, the CDR3 is TGTGCCAGCAGCCCCCGGACAGAAGCTTTCTTT. Full variable domain (missing parts from reference TRBV9 and TRBJ1-1): DSGVTQTPKHLITATGQRVTLRCSPRSGDLSVYWYQQSLDQGLQFLIQYYNGEERAKGNILERFSAQQFPDLHSELNLSSLELGDSALYFCASSPRTEAFFGQGTRLTVV.

This clone was detected only a few times. The chain is built from TRBV7-9 and TRBJ2-2; 8 bases are shared with TRBD2. CDR3 size: 16 residues. V lost 0 bases to trimming and J lost 6 bases; unmatched junction nucleotides: 6. CDR1 is SEHNR, CDR2 FQNEAQ, per germline (reference sequence). The CDR3: CASSLALSGGAGELFF. CDR3 sequence (DNA): TGTGCCAGCAGCTTAGCCCTGAGCGGGGGAGCCGGGGAGCTGTTTTTT.

J is TRBJ1-2 and V is TRBV10-2; TRBD1 agrees at 8 bases. The J segment lost 6 bases and the V segment lost 2 bases, leaving 2 bases of the junction unmatched. Germline-derived CDR1 and CDR2 are WSHSY and SAAADI. This CDR3 comprises 13 residues. The CDR3 DNA reads TGCGCCAGCAGTGAGGACAGGGGTCATGGCTACACCTTC. Amino acids: CASSEDRGHGYTF.

This sequence joins TRBV19 and TRBJ2-7; TRBD1 aligns across 10 bases. Germline V gene data show CDR1 as LNHDA and CDR2 as SQIVND (reference sequence). The CDR3 runs 15 residues. Trimming took 5 bases from V and 5 from J; bases not matched to a gene: 9. The CDR3 sequence is CASSASGTGVHEQYF. The CDR3 DNA reads as TGTGCCAGTAGTGCCAGCGGGACAGGGGTCCACGAGCAGTACTTC.

The J gene is TRBJ2-7, the V gene TRBV3-1 (or the pseudogene TRBV3-2), with 7 bases matching TRBD2. V trimming: 1 base; J trimming: 3 bases; junction bases outside the gene matches: 9. This CDR3 is built from 16 residues. From germline, CDR1 is LGHDT and CDR2 YNNKEL (reference sequence). In DNA form, the CDR3 reads TGTGCCAGCAGCCAAGGGATGGCGGGAGCATACTACGAGCAGTACTTC. As protein: CASSQGMAGAYYEQYF.

This chain joins TRBV19 and TRBJ2-3, with TRBD2 matching over 10 bases. This CDR3 region has 15 residues. Per the germline V gene, CDR1 is LNHDA and CDR2 is SQIVND (reference sequence). V lost 4 bases and J lost 2; bases outside the gene matches: 3. The CDR3 here is CASSRTSGNTDTQYF. CDR3 coding DNA: TGTGCCAGTAGTAGGACTAGCGGAAACACAGATACGCAGTATTTT.

The J gene is TRBJ2-1, the V gene TRBV11-3, with TRBD2 matching over 10 bases. Germline CDR1 reads SGHNT; CDR2 reads YENEEA. The CDR3 covers 15 residues. With 0 bases clipped from V and 4 bases from J, the junction kept 0 bases outside the gene matches. In nucleotides, the CDR3 is TGTGCCAGCAGCTTAGAACTAGCGGGGTACAATGAGCAGTTCTTC. The encoded protein is CASSLELAGYNEQFF.